This TCR beta chain was found in a study of blood T cell repertoires in COVID-19. Overall study context: COVID-19 samples collected from the United States, Italy and Spain covered acute and convalescent phases.

This clone occurred a few times. Generated by immunoSEQ multiplex PCR, the TCRdb table keeps only in-frame clones and is missing some. The sample consists of approximately 74,000 clones, 84% of them appearing once. Unmatched junction bases numbered 6, after V lost 10 bases and J lost 1 base. CDR1 LNHDA and CDR2 SQIVND come from the germline V gene (reference sequence). There are 14 residues in the CDR3. This chain joins TRBV19 and TRBJ1-2, with 10 bases lining up with TRBD1. Sample: peripheral blood. The receptor comes from a man aged 65-85 years with acute or convalescent COVID-19. In DNA form, the CDR3 reads TGTGCCACTGACGGGACAGGGGTTAACTATGGCTACACCTTC. Encoded protein: CATDGTGVNYGYTF. Looking up the rest from reference TRBV19 and TRBJ1-2 gives the full variable domain: DGGITQSPKYLFRKEGQNVTLSCEQNLNHDAMYWYRQDPGQGLRLIYYSQIVNDFQKGDIAEGYSVSREKKESFPLTVTSAQKNPTAFYLCATDGTGVNYGYTFGSGTRLTVV.